The rows below give T cell receptor beta chains drawn from one sample of a study of T cells in localized non-small cell lung cancer. This table comes from immunoSEQ multiplex PCR, and its TCRdb copy is limited to in-frame clones, with some not included. The data show about 24,000 clones, more than 90% seen once. Material: peripheral blood, obtained before any cancer treatment. Every receptor here comes from a man aged 40 to 69 with stage III squamous cell lung carcinoma. Both conserved end residues are trimmed from each CDR3.

V gene: TRBV5-1; CDR3 protein: ASSLVAGRQETQY
V gene: TRBV5-8; CDR3 protein: ASSWGLAEETQY
V gene: TRBV5-5; CDR3 protein: ASRPGTSGVYEQF
V gene: TRBV5-6; CDR3 protein: ASSLGARGSYEQY
V gene: TRBV6-5; CDR3 protein: ASSFRLAGGTDTQY
V gene: TRBV28; CDR3 protein: ASSFDPGEQY
V gene: TRBV5-4; CDR3 protein: ASSQIGYNEQF
V gene: TRBV28; CDR3 protein: ASSSYPGQQQETQY
V gene: TRBV9; CDR3 protein: ASTPLGTNYGYT
V gene: TRBV21-1; CDR3 protein: ASRTDGYEQY
V gene: TRBV5-1; CDR3 protein: ASSLETNTGELF
V gene: TRBV9; CDR3 protein: ASSGRTVQTGELF
V gene: TRBV7-9; CDR3 protein: ASSPTVPGAF
V gene: TRBV28; CDR3 protein: ASSFWTRGEKLF
V gene: TRBV4-1; CDR3 protein: ASSPQGSYNEQF
V gene: TRBV29-1; CDR3 protein: SVEVIVGNTEAF
V gene: TRBV4-1; CDR3 protein: ASSQWGRTVWNTEAF
V gene: TRBV9; CDR3 protein: ASSVASRARNTEAF
V gene: TRBV9; CDR3 protein: ASSSSPRGGGEQF
V gene: TRBV6-6; CDR3 protein: ASRPTGIHEQY
V gene: TRBV7-8; CDR3 protein: ASSLTSASYNEQF
V gene: TRBV7-2; CDR3 protein: ASSWGAATDTQY
V gene: TRBV20-1; CDR3 protein: SHTRGYGYT
V gene: TRBV18; CDR3 protein: ASSPGQQENTIY
V gene: TRBV10-3; CDR3 protein: AITRDRTDTQY
V gene: TRBV6-1; CDR3 protein: ASSEAGGLTYEQY
V gene: TRBV5-6; CDR3 protein: ASSLGGYEQY
V gene: TRBV6-5; CDR3 protein: ASSSAGNNQPQH
V gene: TRBV9; CDR3 protein: ASSVDGRGGTEAF
V gene: TRBV9; CDR3 protein: ASSVGQAADTQY
V gene: TRBV7-6; CDR3 protein: ASSPGGYEQY
V gene: TRBV5-4; CDR3 protein: ASSLTGARYEQY
V gene: TRBV28; CDR3 protein: ASSATYEQY
V gene: TRBV23-1; CDR3 protein: ASSQGGGQETQY
V gene: TRBV5-1; CDR3 protein: ASSLRQNTGELF
V gene: TRBV28; CDR3 protein: ASTSTDTQY
V gene: TRBV4-1; CDR3 protein: ASSQDRSVMNEQF
V gene: TRBV9; CDR3 protein: ASSVSQGATGELF
V gene: TRBV28; CDR3 protein: ASSPGGADSGNTIY
V gene: TRBV28; CDR3 protein: ASSPRQGIRLKNTGANVLT
V gene: TRBV19; CDR3 protein: ASSMGQTTRPGFYEQY
V gene: TRBV28; CDR3 protein: ASSLRGTAGAIY
V gene: TRBV6-1; CDR3 protein: ASRQMTNTGELF
V gene: TRBV4-3; CDR3 protein: ASSPWTGNGANVLT
V gene: TRBV27; CDR3 protein: ASSARLAGKNTGELF
V gene: TRBV5-4; CDR3 protein: ASSLEKELQF
V gene: TRBV7-9; CDR3 protein: ASSLFPKNTGELF
V gene: TRBV5-4; CDR3 protein: ASSPPGLAGVHEQF
V gene: TRBV2; CDR3 protein: ASSEVETQY
V gene: TRBV5-1; CDR3 protein: ASSGSSLNTGELF
V gene: TRBV6-5; CDR3 protein: ASSYKGPRYNEQF
V gene: TRBV28; CDR3 protein: ASGEFSGNTIY
V gene: TRBV5-1; CDR3 protein: ASSSSSGNTIY
V gene: TRBV5-4; CDR3 protein: ASSAGDLQETQY
V gene: TRBV4-3; CDR3 protein: ASSQVWDQPQH
V gene: TRBV2; CDR3 protein: ASSVTALHAEAF
V gene: TRBV28; CDR3 protein: ASTLGLAGGRGDTQY
V gene: TRBV7-9; CDR3 protein: ASRRGTGELF